This T cell receptor beta chain was profiled in a study of blood T cell repertoires in COVID-19. The CDR3 loop spans 16 amino acids. The germline CDR1 and CDR2 sequences are SGHDT and YYEEEE. Trimming cost V 2 bases and J 6 bases, with 17 bases left between them. In the authors' methods: It was from reference gene primer amplification that nucleated cell counts were estimated. Here immunoSEQ multiplex PCR was the method, and the copy in TCRdb shows in-frame clones only, minus some. The V and J calls and clone size were taken over from that table, and D and trimming were inferred from the DNA. The table shows 50,000 to 75,000 clones, with about 80% occurring only once.

The material sequenced was peripheral blood. This clonotype was sampled from an older man with active or convalescent COVID-19. The chain links TRBV5-6 to TRBJ2-2; possibly TRBD1 for D (5 bases). Here the CDR3 reads CASSFVAGRSSGELFF. CDR3 sequence (DNA): TGTGCCAGCAGCTTCGTGGCAGGGCGGTCGTCCGGGGAGCTGTTTTTT.